Shown below are 23 T cell receptor beta chains from a single sample sequenced in a study of blood T cells in healthy people across ages. It was with a sample-barcoded 5' primer and a J-beta primer mix that a second PCR of roughly 7 to 11 cycles was run. TCRdb reanalysed the 5' RACE reads using MiXCR and keeps one entry per CDR3 protein. Of about 640,000 distinct CDR3 sequences listed, 25% to 35% are singletons. Sequenced material: blood. The origin of the receptors is a woman of 80 years or more in good health.

The chain carries TRBV14 and TRBJ1-1; 7 nucleotides line up with TRBD1. The germline V gene has CDR1 SGHDN and CDR2 FVKESK. V was clipped by 3 bases and J by 10 bases; unmatched bases: 8. This CDR3 is built from 13 residues. CDR3 in amino acids: CASSHGQARGAFF. The CDR3, as DNA: TGTGCCAGCAGCCACGGACAGGCAAGGGGAGCTTTCTTT.

This clonotype appeared many times. The chain has TRBV30 and TRBJ1-2; no clear D. Trimming cost V 0 bases and J 7 bases, with 9 bases left between them. There are 12 residues in the CDR3. Looked up from germline, CDR1 is GTSNPN and CDR2 is SVGIG (reference sequence). The DNA of the CDR3 is TGTGCCTGGAGTGTACAAAGGATTGGCTACACCTTC. Protein sequence: CAWSVQRIGYTF.

The CDR3 coding sequence is TGTGCTAGTGTTCGGTTAGAGGCGGTCAAACAGTACTTC. Protein sequence: CASVRLEAVKQYF. The genes are TRBV12-5 and TRBJ2-7; no clear D. Germline V gene lookup returns CDR1 LGHNT and CDR2 FRNRAP. Trimming pared 7 bases from V and 10 bases from J, leaving 20 bases between. The CDR3 sequence is 13 residues long.

This clonotype was picked up many times. This chain uses TRBV9 with TRBJ2-4; D is ambiguous. Germline CDR1 is SGDLS and CDR2 is YYNGEE. Trimming removed 0 bases at V and 0 bases at J, with 4 bases between. The CDR3 length is 14 residues. The CDR3 loop is CASSVGRAKNIQYF. The CDR3 DNA reads TGTGCCAGCAGCGTAGGGCGAGCCAAAAACATTCAGTACTTC.

The chain is built from TRBV20-1 and TRBJ1-5; 9 nucleotides align to TRBD1. Losses at the gene ends were 0 bases for V and 2 bases for J; bases not matched to a gene: 8. The CDR3 is made up of 17 amino acids. Per the germline V gene, CDR1 is DFQATT and CDR2 is SNEGSKA (reference sequence). CDR3 nucleotides: TGCAGTGCTAGAGACCGGAAATGGACAGGGGGCAATCAGCCCCAGCATTTT. Its translation is CSARDRKWTGGNQPQHF.

This clonotype was seen a few times. This chain joins TRBV5-8 and TRBJ2-1; D uncertain. V lost 0 bases to trimming and J lost 15 bases, with 10 bases between them. CDR3 length: 11 amino acids. Germline lookup yields CDR1 SGHTS and CDR2 YDEGEE. The CDR3: CASSLVGLGFF. In DNA, the CDR3 is TGTGCCAGCAGCTTGGTGGGCTTAGGGTTCTTC.

The genes are TRBV15 and TRBJ1-2; TRBD1 matches at 7 bases. The germline V gene encodes CDR1 LNHNV and CDR2 YYDKDF (reference sequence). V lost 0 bases and J lost 4; bases outside the gene matches: 8. This CDR3 is 16 amino acids long. The CDR3 protein is CATSRDLADRSYGYTF. The CDR3 DNA sequence: TGTGCCACCAGCAGAGACCTAGCGGACAGGAGCTATGGCTACACCTTC. Variable domain in full (rest from reference TRBV15 and TRBJ1-2): DAMVIQNPRYQVTQFGKPVTLSCSQTLNHNVMYWYQQKSSQAPKLLFHYYDKDFNNEADTPDNFQSRRPNTSFCFLDIRSPGLGDTAMYLCATSRDLADRSYGYTFGSGTRLTVV.

Remarks on this clonotype: This may be a read error, as it is one base from a much larger clone. V usage is TRBV7-8 and J usage is TRBJ2-5, with TRBD2 matching over 9 bases. This CDR3 contains 16 residues. Per the germline V gene, CDR1 is SGHVS and CDR2 is FQNEAQ. The CDR3 DNA sequence: TGTGTCAGCAGCTTAGGTGGCGGGGGGGCCCCAGGGACCCAGTACTTC. As protein: CVSSLGGGGAPGTQYF. The full variable domain, its missing parts supplied by reference TRBV7-8 and TRBJ2-5, is GAGVSQSPRYKVAKRGQDVALRCDPISGHVSLFWYQQALGQGPEFLTYFQNEAQLDKSGLPSDRFFAERPEGSVSTLKIQRTQQEDSAVYLCVSSLGGGGAPGTQYFGPGTRLLVL.

A remark on this clonotype: A much larger clone differs from this one at a single base, so this may be a read error. The genes are TRBV6-2 or TRBV6-3 and TRBJ2-1; D unclear. The germline CDR1 and CDR2 sequences are MNHEY and SVGEGT. V lost 7 bases to trimming and J lost 4 bases, with 14 bases between them. The CDR3 totals 14 residues. The CDR3 here is CASKNETKYNEQFF. CDR3 sequence (DNA): TGTGCCAGCAAAAACGAGACAAAATACAATGAGCAGTTCTTC.

This clonotype has at least ten counts. The CDR3 spells CASSLEGTAQETQYF. In nucleotides, the CDR3 is TGTGCCAGCAGCTTAGAAGGGACAGCTCAAGAGACCCAGTACTTC. The rearrangement joins TRBV7-9 to TRBJ2-5, with 7 bases that match TRBD1. The V gene's germline CDR1 is SEHNR and CDR2 FQNEAQ (reference sequence). The CDR3 has 15 amino acids. V was clipped by 1 base and J by 2 bases; unmatched bases: 4.

Note on this clonotype: This may arise from a read error, as a much more abundant clone is one base away. V usage is TRBV20-1 and J usage is TRBJ2-5; tentatively, D is TRBD2 (5 bases). The J call may be wrong; the DNA end is better matched by TRBJ2-7. CDR3 length: 11 amino acids. CDR1 DFQATT and CDR2 SNEGSKA come from the germline V gene (reference sequence). CDR3 coding DNA: TGCAGTGCGACTACGTGGGGCGAGCAGTACTTC. Encoded protein: CSATTWGEQYF.

The rearrangement joins TRBV15 to TRBJ2-5; 7 bases align to TRBD2. Germline CDR1 is LNHNV and CDR2 is YYDKDF (reference sequence). With 0 bases clipped from V and 2 bases from J, the junction kept 3 bases outside the gene matches. The CDR3 is made up of 15 amino acids. The CDR3 loop reads CATSREGGKQETQYF. The DNA of the CDR3 is TGTGCCACCAGCAGAGAGGGGGGGAAGCAAGAGACCCAGTACTTC. The whole variable domain, filled in from reference TRBV15 and TRBJ2-5, reads DAMVIQNPRYQVTQFGKPVTLSCSQTLNHNVMYWYQQKSSQAPKLLFHYYDKDFNNEADTPDNFQSRRPNTSFCFLDIRSPGLGDTAMYLCATSREGGKQETQYFGPGTRLLVL.

This clonotype has just a few counts. The CDR3 DNA is TGCAGTGCTAGCGTCGGCACAATCAGCTCCTATAATTCACCCCTCCACTTT. Protein product: CSASVGTISSYNSPLHF. This rearrangement joins TRBV20-1 to TRBJ1-6; D is ambiguous. Trimming left V 3 bases short and J 0 bases short, with 15 bases between. CDR1 is DFQATT and CDR2 is SNEGSKA in the germline V gene (reference sequence). The CDR3 covers 17 residues.

V is TRBV7-9 and J is TRBJ1-2; 10 bases are shared with TRBD1. Germline CDR1 is SEHNR and CDR2 is FQNEAQ (reference sequence). The trim removed 5 bases at V and 4 bases at J, leaving 13 bases unmatched. This CDR3 has 17 residues. DNA of the CDR3: TGTGCCAGCAGCCCTTGGGACAGGGGAGGAGTAAGCTATGGCTACACCTTC. It encodes CASSPWDRGGVSYGYTF. The full variable domain, completed using reference TRBV7-9 and TRBJ1-2, is DTGVSQNPRHKITKRGQNVTFRCDPISEHNRLYWYRQTLGQGPEFLTYFQNEAQLEKSRLLSDRFSAERPKGSFSTLEIQRTEQGDSAMYLCASSPWDRGGVSYGYTFGSGTRLTVV.

This clonotype came up many times. The CDR3 sequence is CASSPRGSTEAFF. CDR3 DNA sequence: TGCGCCAGCAGCCCCCGGGGATCCACTGAAGCTTTCTTT. The chain employs TRBV5-1 and TRBJ1-1; D gene ambiguous. Germline CDR1 SGHRS, CDR2 YFSETQ. This CDR3 has 13 residues. V gave up 4 bases and J gave up 4 bases, with 11 bases separating them.

This clonotype was seen repeatedly, ten times or more. The J gene is TRBJ2-2, the V gene TRBV12-3 or TRBV12-4; D may correspond to TRBD1 or TRBD2 (5 bases each). The CDR3 extends over 15 amino acids. V was cut by 7 bases and J by 7 bases, with 19 bases left in between. CDR3 residues: CASTSSGGLGGELFF. Here the CDR3 DNA reads TGTGCCAGCACCTCCTCTGGGGGTTTAGGCGGGGAGCTGTTTTTT.

This chain uses TRBV5-1 with TRBJ1-2; unclear D gene. Trimming removed 2 bases from V and 7 bases from J, with 15 bases in between. CDR1 and CDR2 from the germline V gene are SGHRS and YFSETQ. The CDR3 spans 14 residues. This CDR3 reads CASSFDDPAGGYTF. In DNA, the CDR3 is TGCGCCAGCAGCTTCGACGACCCGGCTGGTGGCTACACCTTC.

This clonotype showed up many times. This chain connects TRBV29-1 to TRBJ2-5; 7 bases fit TRBD2. Per the germline V gene, CDR1 is SQVTM and CDR2 is ANQGSEA. CDR3 size: 11 residues. After removal of 2 bases from V and 11 bases from J, the junction contained 5 bases not matched to a gene. This chain's CDR3 is CSVERGDGQYF. The CDR3 nucleotides are TGCAGCGTTGAACGGGGGGATGGGCAGTACTTC.

A note on this clonotype: This may come from a read error, since a much larger clone is one base off. V is TRBV10-3 and J is TRBJ2-7; D is ambiguous. The CDR3 contains 14 residues. Per germline, CDR1 ENHRY and CDR2 SYGVKD. CDR3 bases: TGTGCCATCAATGAGTCGGCCAGCTCCTACGAGCAGTACTTC. It yields the protein CAINESASSYEQYF.

This clonotype was counted between two and nine times. V gene TRBV20-1 combines with J gene TRBJ1-2, with D possibly matching TRBD1 (6 bases). Germline CDR1 reads DFQATT; CDR2 reads SNEGSKA (reference sequence). This CDR3 has 15 residues. V gave up 1 base and J gave up 5 bases, with 17 bases separating them. The CDR3 DNA reads as TGCAGTGCTAGAGCTCGGCAGGGGAGAGTTTATGGCTACACCTTC. It is translated as CSARARQGRVYGYTF.

The chain has TRBV7-2 and TRBJ2-3, with 7 bases fitting TRBD1. V lost 6 bases to trimming and J lost 8 bases; unmatched junction nucleotides: 8. The germline V gene has CDR1 SGHTA and CDR2 FQGNSA. The CDR3 spans 13 residues. CDR3 DNA: TGTGCCAGCAGTCCACAGGGGCCAGGTACGCAGTATTTT. It yields the protein CASSPQGPGTQYF.

This clonotype occurred many times. This sequence joins TRBV3-1 and TRBJ1-2, with unresolved D. Per the germline V gene, CDR1 is LGHDT and CDR2 is YNNKEL (reference sequence). The V end lost 1 base, the J end lost 8 bases, and 20 bases lay between the germline ends. This CDR3 contains 16 residues. For the CDR3, the DNA is TGTGCCAGCAGCCAAGTCGCGGCACAGAGAAGAGGAGGCTACACCTTC. Translating gives CASSQVAAQRRGGYTF.

This clonotype was recorded at least ten times. The chain uses TRBV3-1 and TRBJ1-2, with D unresolved. This CDR3 region has 13 residues. The ends were cut back, 0 bases at V and 4 bases at J, with 6 bases in the middle. Germline assignment: CDR1 LGHDT and CDR2 YNNKEL (reference sequence). This CDR3 is CASSQDQVYGYTF. The CDR3 nucleotides are TGTGCCAGCAGCCAAGATCAAGTCTATGGCTACACCTTC. Variable domain in full (rest from reference TRBV3-1 and TRBJ1-2): DTAVSQTPKYLVTQMGNDKSIKCEQNLGHDTMYWYKQDSKKFLKIMFSYNNKELIINETVPNRFSPKSPDKAHLNLHINSLELGDSAVYFCASSQDQVYGYTFGSGTRLTVV.